The clone carrying this T cell receptor (beta chain) was recorded once. What it binds is unknown. Peptide-pool stimulation followed by sequencing identified expanded antigen-specific CD4+ clonotypes in the ViraFEST assay. Having been cultured for 10 days, the cells underwent CD4+ T cell isolation. All study participants received two doses of BNT162b2 or mRNA-1273 vaccine. Vaccinees lacked prior SARS-CoV-2 infection and tested negative for nucleocapsid antibodies. Both day 3 and day 7 saw half the medium replaced with IL-2 medium. The data were obtained in a study of vaccination effects on CD4 cells after COVID-19. The study's findings and limits: Infection-derived and vaccine-derived clones contracted markedly late after vaccination. Few convalescent patients and no early post-infection timepoints were included in the study.

Using immunoSEQ multiplex PCR, the repertoire was profiled, and TCRdb retains in-frame clones only, with some absent. The sample lists around 30,000 clones, 55% to 75% occurring once. The sequence came from a human donor who received a COVID-19 vaccine. The sequences come from CD4+ T cells from PBMCs cultured with HCoV-229E spike peptides, collected after COVID-19 vaccination.

CDR3 sequence reads: CASSAGLAVNEQFF. As DNA, the CDR3 is TGTGCCAGCAGCGCGGGACTAGCGGTGAATGAGCAGTTCTTC. J is TRBJ2-1 and V is TRBV4-2; TRBD2 matches at 11 bases. The CDR3 length is 14 residues. V trimming: 5 bases; J trimming: 7 bases; junction bases outside the gene matches: 4. Germline-derived CDR1 and CDR2 are LGHNA and YNFKEQ.